The subject of this entry is one T cell receptor (beta chain). The target of this receptor is not known. Base-call qualities are not available, and no considerably larger clone is one nucleotide away. Library generation was performed with the immunoSEQ multiplex PCR assay. What TCRdb holds here is the immuneACCESS table cut down to in-frame rearrangements. Part of the clones is not present; checked against another copy, under half of the missing clones reflect an unresolved V gene, and the others are unexplained. The sample table records roughly 13,000 clones; roughly 80% of these occur just once. In total, the top ten clones hold around 7.2% of the sample. The record originates from a study of tumour-infiltrating T cells in Burkitt lymphoma (dated by TCRdb to 2018 to 2021). Background for the entire study: TCR repertoire data were compared against clinical outcome, and productive clonality predicted overall survival and progression-free survival independently of established prognostic factors such as age at diagnosis.

V and J lose 3 bases and 6 bases, and a span of 15 bases separates them. The CDR3, cysteine through phenylalanine, is 15 amino acids long. Only the CDR3 part of the read is kept: 45 bases, read in frame from the first base. Sequences WNHNN (CDR1) and SYGVQD (CDR2) are obtained from the germline V gene (reference sequence). The receptor's source is a human donor with diffuse large B-cell lymphoma. Sequenced: tumor tissue. The rearrangement combines TRBV10-1 with TRBJ2-1, with the D segment identity uncertain. The CDR3 region: CASSEGIPRLNEQFF. The bases read TGCGCCAGCAGTGAAGGGATTCCAAGGCTCAATGAGCAGTTCTTC.